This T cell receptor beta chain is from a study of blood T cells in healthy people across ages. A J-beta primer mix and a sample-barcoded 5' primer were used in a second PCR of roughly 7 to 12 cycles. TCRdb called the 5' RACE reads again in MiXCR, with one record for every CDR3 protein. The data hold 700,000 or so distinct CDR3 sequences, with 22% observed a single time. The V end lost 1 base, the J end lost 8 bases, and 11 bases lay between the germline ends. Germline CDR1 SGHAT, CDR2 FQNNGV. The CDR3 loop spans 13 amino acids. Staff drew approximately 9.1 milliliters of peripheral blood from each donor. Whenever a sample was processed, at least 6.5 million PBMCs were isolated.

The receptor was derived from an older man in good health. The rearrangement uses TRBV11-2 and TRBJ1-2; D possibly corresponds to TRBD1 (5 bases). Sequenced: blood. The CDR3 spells CASSLGGVRGYTF. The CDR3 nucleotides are TGTGCCAGCAGCTTAGGAGGGGTTCGCGGCTACACCTTC.